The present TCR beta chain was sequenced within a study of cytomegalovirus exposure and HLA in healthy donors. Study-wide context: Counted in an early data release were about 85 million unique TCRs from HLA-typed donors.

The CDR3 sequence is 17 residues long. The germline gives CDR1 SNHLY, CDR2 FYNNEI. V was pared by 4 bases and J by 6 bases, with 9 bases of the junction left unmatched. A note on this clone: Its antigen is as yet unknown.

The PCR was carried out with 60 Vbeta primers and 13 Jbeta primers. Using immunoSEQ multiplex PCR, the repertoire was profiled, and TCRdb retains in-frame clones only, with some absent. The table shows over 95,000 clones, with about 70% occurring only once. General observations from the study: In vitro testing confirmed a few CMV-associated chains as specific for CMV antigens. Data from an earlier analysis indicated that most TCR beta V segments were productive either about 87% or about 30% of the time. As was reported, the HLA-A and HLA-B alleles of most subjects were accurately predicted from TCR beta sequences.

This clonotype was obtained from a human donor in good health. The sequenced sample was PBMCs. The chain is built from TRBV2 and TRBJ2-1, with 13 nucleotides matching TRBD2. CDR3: CASSVPTSGGSVNEQFF. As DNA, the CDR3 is TGTGCCAGCAGTGTACCGACTAGCGGGGGGTCTGTCAATGAGCAGTTCTTC.